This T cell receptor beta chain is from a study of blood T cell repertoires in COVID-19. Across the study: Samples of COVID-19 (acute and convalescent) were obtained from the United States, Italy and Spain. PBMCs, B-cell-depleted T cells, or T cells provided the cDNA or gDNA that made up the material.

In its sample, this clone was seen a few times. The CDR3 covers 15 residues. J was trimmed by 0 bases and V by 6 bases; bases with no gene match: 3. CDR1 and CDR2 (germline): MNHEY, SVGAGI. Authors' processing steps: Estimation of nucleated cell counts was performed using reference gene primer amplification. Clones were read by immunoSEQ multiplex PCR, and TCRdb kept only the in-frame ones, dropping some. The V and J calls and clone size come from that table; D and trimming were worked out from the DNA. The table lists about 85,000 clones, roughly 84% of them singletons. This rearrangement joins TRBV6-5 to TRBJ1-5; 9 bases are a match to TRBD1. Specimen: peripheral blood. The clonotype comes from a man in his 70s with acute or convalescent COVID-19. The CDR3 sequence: CASRDRGYSNQPQHF. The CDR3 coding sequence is TGTGCCAGCAGGGACAGGGGTTATAGCAATCAGCCCCAGCATTTT.